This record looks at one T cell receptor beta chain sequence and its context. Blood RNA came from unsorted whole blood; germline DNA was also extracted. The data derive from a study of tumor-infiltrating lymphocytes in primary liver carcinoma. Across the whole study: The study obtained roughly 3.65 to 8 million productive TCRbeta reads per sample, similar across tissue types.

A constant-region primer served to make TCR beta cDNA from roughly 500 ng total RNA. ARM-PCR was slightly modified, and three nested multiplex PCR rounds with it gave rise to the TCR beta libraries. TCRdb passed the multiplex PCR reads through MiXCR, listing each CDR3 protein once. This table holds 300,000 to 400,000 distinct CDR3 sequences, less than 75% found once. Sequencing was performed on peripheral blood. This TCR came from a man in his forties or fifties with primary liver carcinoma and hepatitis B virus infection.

The CDR3 reads CASSTSGTNTGELFF. DNA for the CDR3: TGTGCCAGCAGCACTAGCGGTACGAACACCGGGGAGCTGTTTTTT. The rearrangement uses TRBV28 and TRBJ2-2; the match to TRBD2 covers 8 bases. This CDR3 has 15 amino acids. V was pared by 6 bases and J by 0 bases, with 3 bases of the junction left unmatched. Germline V gene sequence: CDR1 MDHEN, CDR2 SYDVKM.